The 8 T cell receptor beta chains given below trace back to one sample, sequenced in a study of early stage breast cancer tumors. Clones were read by immunoSEQ multiplex PCR, and TCRdb kept only the in-frame ones, dropping some. Of more than 65,000 clones listed, around 80% are singletons. Sequencing was performed on blood. These receptor sequences come from a person aged 40 to 49 with breast cancer.

The rearrangement links TRBV2 to TRBJ1-2; TRBD1 matches 7 bases. V trimming: 3 bases; J trimming: 2 bases; junction bases outside the gene matches: 3. In germline, CDR1 is SNHLY, CDR2 FYNNEI. The CDR3 sequence is 14 residues long. DNA for the CDR3: TGTGCCAGCAGTGAGAGGACAGGCAACTATGGCTACACCTTC. Residues: CASSERTGNYGYTF.

The genes are TRBV5-6 and TRBJ2-3, with D maybe TRBD1 (6 bases). The V gene's germline CDR1 is SGHDT and CDR2 YYEEEE. The CDR3 length is 16 residues. V lost 4 bases and J lost 4, with 19 bases in between. CDR3 DNA sequence: TGTGCCAGCAGCCGGTTTGGGGGCGGACCGCCAGATACGCAGTATTTT. It is translated as CASSRFGGGPPDTQYF.

The rearrangement uses TRBV5-1 and TRBJ2-1; 8 bases are a match to TRBD2. Per the germline V gene, CDR1 is SGHRS and CDR2 is YFSETQ. There are 15 residues in the CDR3. J was trimmed by 4 bases and V by 0 bases; bases with no gene match: 3. CDR3 protein: CASSLVPSGYNEQFF. The CDR3 coding sequence is TGCGCCAGCAGCTTGGTTCCTAGCGGGTACAATGAGCAGTTCTTC.

The chain recombines TRBV28 with TRBJ2-7; weak D call: TRBD1 (6 bases). The CDR3 runs to 13 residues. Germline CDR1 reads MDHEN; CDR2 reads SYDVKM. Deletions cut 8 bases from V and 4 bases from J, with 15 bases between. The CDR3: CASGTRGIYEQYF. CDR3 sequence (DNA): TGTGCCAGCGGCACGAGGGGGATATACGAGCAGTACTTC. The full variable domain, completed using reference TRBV28 and TRBJ2-7, is DVKVTQSSRYLVKRTGEKVFLECVQDMDHENMFWYRQDPGLGLRLIYFSYDVKMKEKGDIPEGYSVSREKKERFSLILESASTNQTSMYLCASGTRGIYEQYFGPGTRLTVT.

V is TRBV6-1 and J is TRBJ1-5, with D possibly matching TRBD1 (6 bases). V lost 7 bases to trimming and J lost 0 bases, with 13 bases between them. This CDR3 is built from 15 residues. Germline CDR1 MNHNS, CDR2 SASEGT. CDR3 bases: TGTGCCAGCATCGAACAGGGTTATAGCAATCAGCCCCAGCATTTT. Translated, it gives CASIEQGYSNQPQHF.

The chain links TRBV5-1 to TRBJ1-4, with D perhaps matching TRBD1 (5 bases). Germline CDR1 and CDR2: SGHRS and YFSETQ. V was pared by 1 base and J by 7 bases, with 11 bases between. The CDR3 covers 14 residues. This CDR3 is CASSLQGAGEKLFF. Written as DNA, the CDR3 is TGCGCCAGCAGCTTGCAGGGAGCTGGTGAAAAACTGTTTTTT.

The genes are TRBV27 and TRBJ1-1; 9 nucleotides agree with TRBD1. CDR3 size: 15 residues. J was trimmed by 4 bases and V by 6 bases; bases with no gene match: 9. CDR1 and CDR2 from the germline V gene are MNHEY and SMNVEV (reference sequence). CDR3 sequence (DNA): TGTGCCAGCAGAACCTTACAGGGGGCGGCCACTGAAGCTTTCTTT. It is translated as CASRTLQGAATEAFF.

The chain links TRBV6-6 to TRBJ2-1, with D maybe TRBD2 (5 bases). The length of the CDR3 is 13 residues. CDR1 and CDR2 from the germline V gene are MNHNY and SVGAGI (reference sequence). The V gene lost 2 bases and the J gene lost 10 bases, with 12 bases spanning the gap. CDR3 in DNA: TGTGCCAGCAGTTACCCACTAGAGACGGAGCAGTTCTTC. It translates to CASSYPLETEQFF.